This T cell receptor (beta chain) was recovered during a study of shared clonotypes between healthy human individuals (dated by TCRdb to 2019 to 2021). As for the study more broadly: Three men and two women, aged 18 to 49 years, made up the cohort. Blood TCR repertoires of roughly five healthy adults were deeply sequenced to estimate repertoire size and the extent of clonotype sharing between individuals. Per donor, leukapheresis produced somewhere between about 0.8 and 9 billion PBMCs. To increase sequencing depth and limit assay-specific biases, different laboratories used diverse techniques to prepare libraries and sequence TCR repertoires. For each donor, CD4 naive and CD4 memory were each run on three plates, CD8 naive on two plates, and CD8 memory on one plate.

Broad study findings and their caveats: Sharing across several donors was observed for 5% to 6.5% of naive CD4, less than 4% of naive CD8, 2% to 2.5% of memory CD4, and over 0.3% of memory CD8 clonotypes. Naive subsets generally had larger estimated clonotype richness than memory subsets. Compared with non-shared clonotypes, clonotypes shared by all four sorted-subset donors had higher generation probabilities. Even with the large sequencing depth, rarefaction of the sorted-subset datasets indicated that sequencing was incomplete. The genetic and exposure-history diversity represented was limited by the small number of donors. Pairwise subsampling indicated that sequencing depth was expected to affect the degree of clonotype sharing among donors. Sampling was restricted to blood, and TCR repertoires in tissues likely differ from the TCR repertoires found in blood.

Using the deep immunoSEQ assay, multiplex PCR amplified TCR CDR3 regions from genomic DNA. Genomic DNA extracted from each cell subset was distributed evenly over all wells of several immunoSEQ 96-well plates, and each plate served as one replicate. For sorted subsets, each replicate PCR was loaded with 200 ng genomic DNA, equivalent to about 30,000 T cell genomes. Purified libraries were quantified with a Qubit 3.0 fluorometer, sized on a Bioanalyzer 2100, and re-quantified with the KAPA Library Quantification kit. A separate single-read 150-cycle Illumina NextSeq 550 flow cell was used to sequence each immunoSEQ 96-well plate. The original pipeline was this. Because the immunoSEQ output held only junctional sequences and lacked quality scores, the filtering could not match the filtering applied to full-length reads. To assign V/J genes and CDR3, sequences were annotated using PyIR, a Python wrapper for IgBLAST v1.9, with IMGT germline references. Reads were filtered out if the reads had weak V/J assignments (E-value above 1e-6), no CDR3, stop codons, out-of-frame junctions, or ambiguous translated residues. V3J clonotypes were defined as sequences sharing an identical inferred V gene, J gene, and CDR3 amino acid sequence. Percentage overlap between repertoires was computed as shared unique clonotypes divided by the size of the smaller repertoire. Repertoire richness was assessed with RTK rarefaction, the Chao1 estimator, and Recon v2.1 estimates of unobserved clonotypes. OLGA was used to compute generation probabilities for all TCRbeta clonotypes that the gDNA method yielded from a few donors. As stored in TCRdb, this immuneACCESS dataset retains in-frame rearrangements with V and J assigned. A fraction of the clones does not appear; measured against another copy, unresolved V genes explain less than half of the discrepancy, and the remainder lacks a known reason. V and J calls and clone size come straight from that table; D and trimming were deduced from the DNA. This sample comprises 2,500,000 or so clones, under 95% of them detected only once. The leading ten clones occupy 0.35% to 0.45% of the sample.

Of note for this clone: What antigen it recognizes has not been identified. Base qualities are not provided; no much larger clone lies one nucleotide away.

Germline trimming amounts to 6 bases on V and 7 bases on J, with 16 as the count of junction bases outside the gene matches. Per the germline V gene (reference sequence), SEHNR is the CDR1 and FQNEAQ is the CDR2. The CDR3 starts with the cysteine, ends with the phenylalanine, and has 17 residues. Only the CDR3 region is kept as DNA, spanning 51 bases read in frame from base 1. Donors were healthy HIV-negative adults with no recently reported acute infections or vaccinations. Every donor was a Caucasian adult living in Nashville, Tennessee, USA. Magnetic negative selection was used to enrich CD4+ T cells, after which naive cells were positively selected on CD45RA and the negative fraction became the memory subset. After blood collection by leukapheresis, PBMCs were isolated using Ficoll-Histopaque density gradient centrifugation and then cryopreserved in the vapor phase of liquid nitrogen. Analytical flow cytometry was used to check the purity and quantity of each magnetically sorted T cell population. Genomic DNA was isolated from each sorted fraction and quantified by UV absorbance on a Nanodrop 2000c.

Specimen: naive CD4+ T cells from PBMCs. The cell subset or site label corresponds to: CD45RA+ positively selected. This TCR came from a man aged 18 to 30 in good health. Some clones in this sample may be carry-over from other donors' samples. In this chain, TRBV7-9 is recombined with TRBJ2-1, and TRBD2 matches 9 of the central bases. The CDR3 here reads CASRRGMAGGQGNEQFF. The sequenced DNA is TGTGCCAGCAGGCGAGGGATGGCGGGAGGGCAGGGAAATGAGCAGTTCTTC.